The clone carrying this T cell receptor (beta chain) was counted a few times. The antigen is not known. The sample comes from a study of T cell responses to AZD1222 COVID-19 vaccine. Study at large: Recipients boosted at about 4 weeks or about 12 weeks are pooled. General study results and limits: Spike regions recognized by vaccine-associated CD4 TCRs spanned the protein, led by 160-218 and 743-854.

The table came from immunoSEQ multiplex PCR; TCRdb's copy has only in-frame clones and leaves some out. Among over 100,000 clones listed, about 87% were seen once. The CDR3 runs 13 residues. V dropped 0 bases and J dropped 5 bases, with 8 bases sitting between them. Per the germline V gene, CDR1 is GTSNPN and CDR2 is SVGIG (reference sequence). This chain joins TRBV30 and TRBJ1-5; D is uncertain. The specimen comprised peripheral blood, sampled on day 0 of AZD1222 vaccination. The TCR was taken from an adult in good health. This CDR3 reads CAWSVTSYQPQHF. As DNA, the CDR3 is TGTGCCTGGAGTGTAACCAGCTATCAGCCCCAGCATTTT.